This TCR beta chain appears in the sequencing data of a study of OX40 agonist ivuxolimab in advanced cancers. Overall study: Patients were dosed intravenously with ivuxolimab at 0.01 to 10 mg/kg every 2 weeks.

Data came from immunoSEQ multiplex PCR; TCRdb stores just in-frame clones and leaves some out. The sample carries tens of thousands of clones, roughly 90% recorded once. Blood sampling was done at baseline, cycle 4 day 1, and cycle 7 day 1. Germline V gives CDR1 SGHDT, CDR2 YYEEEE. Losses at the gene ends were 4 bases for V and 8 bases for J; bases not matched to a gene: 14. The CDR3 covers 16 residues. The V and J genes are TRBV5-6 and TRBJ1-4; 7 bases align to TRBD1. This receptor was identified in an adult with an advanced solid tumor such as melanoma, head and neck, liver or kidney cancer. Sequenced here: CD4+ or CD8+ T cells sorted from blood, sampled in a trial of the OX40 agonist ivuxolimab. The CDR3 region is CASSPLRGLLKEKLFF. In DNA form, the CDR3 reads TGTGCCAGCAGCCCCTTGAGGGGGCTACTGAAGGAAAAACTGTTTTTT.